The sequence of this TCR beta chain was determined in a study of long-term antiretroviral therapy in people with HIV. General study findings and limits: Blood sampling spanned 2004 to 2017, possibly under older ART regimens. Repertoires looked antigen-experienced, with only a slight naive shift after ART. The study found that diversity rose after ART but stayed below transplant donor controls.

Survey-level immunoSEQ v3.0 assays were run. Sequencing was performed with immunoSEQ multiplex PCR; in TCRdb, only in-frame clones are kept and a portion is missing. The top ten hold 11% of the sample, which has around 25,000 clones, roughly 79% seen once. V lost 4 bases and J 3 bases, leaving 12 bases between the germline ends. CDR3 length: 14 residues. Germline CDR1 SGHNT, CDR2 YENEEA. As for this clone: What it binds is not known.

The TCR was taken from a woman in her 40s with HIV. Sequencing used unsorted PBMCs, obtained 1.1 years before starting antiretroviral therapy. The chain has TRBV11-3 and TRBJ1-1; D ambiguous. The CDR3 nucleotides are TGTGCCAGCAGCTCCCCGGGGTATCACACTGAAGCTTTCTTT. Translation: CASSSPGYHTEAFF.